This T cell receptor (beta chain) was retrieved from a study of cytomegalovirus exposure and HLA in healthy donors. Study-wide background: HLA-typed donors were the source of about 85 million unique TCRs, which an early data release held.

The CDR3 runs 14 residues. Germline CDR1 and CDR2: SQVTM and ANQGSEA. Trimming took off 5 bases at V and 1 base at J, with 15 bases between the two ends. The PCR contained 60 Vbeta and 13 Jbeta primers. Assay: immunoSEQ multiplex PCR; the TCRdb copy retains only in-frame clones and omits some. The data contain roughly 200,000 clones, 65% to 85% of them singletons. This TCR came from a boy aged 2-15 years in good health and CMV-seronegative. V gene TRBV29-1 combines with J gene TRBJ2-7; the D is unclear. The sequenced material came from PBMCs. The CDR3 DNA follows: TGCAGCGTTTCCCTCCCTAAGGAGTCCTACGAGCAGTACTTC. Residues: CSVSLPKESYEQYF.